This record covers a single TCR beta chain. As yet, its antigen is unknown. The data originate from a study of high-grade serous ovarian cancer treatment subgroups. Study-wide background: Each sample yielded on average about 7,000 unique TCR beta rearrangements from approximately 13,000 reads. Study conclusions and caveats: Bulk tumor TCR sequencing gave no spatial information. Different patients shared almost no repertoire; same-patient tumors shared 0.11 to 0.79. TCR clonal relatedness correlated positively with neoantigen level.

Here immunoSEQ multiplex PCR was the method, and the copy in TCRdb shows in-frame clones only, minus some. The sample includes 15,000 to 20,000 clones, roughly four fifths of them seen just once. Tumor samples were obtained before definitive surgery or chemotherapy. Germline CDR1 reads SGHRS; CDR2 reads YFSETQ. This CDR3 has 14 residues. V lost 2 bases and J 8 bases, leaving 14 bases between the germline ends. The genes are TRBV5-1 and TRBJ2-1; perhaps TRBD1 as D (6 bases). The receptor was isolated from a human donor with high-grade serous ovarian cancer. Sequencing was done on a sample of tumor tissue. The CDR3 nucleotides are TGCGCCAGCAGCTTAGGGACATCGGTGTATGAGCAGTTCTTC. It specifies CASSLGTSVYEQFF.